The source of this T cell receptor (beta chain) is a study of blood T cell repertoires in COVID-19. V shed 3 bases, J shed 4 bases, and the junction held 0 bases outside the gene matches. Looked up from germline, CDR1 is LNHDA and CDR2 is SQIVND (reference sequence). The CDR3 runs 15 residues. Profiling relied on immunoSEQ multiplex PCR, and the TCRdb table lists in-frame clones only, not all of them. Of about 300,000 clones listed, approximately 90% are singletons. Enrollment of patients from Seattle took place during active infection, with longitudinal follow-up. This clonotype was obtained from a woman in her fifties or sixties with COVID-19, enrolled during active disease. Source material: peripheral blood. This chain uses TRBV19 with TRBJ2-2; TRBD2 matches at 12 bases. The chain's CDR3 is CASSMGLAGTGELFF. The CDR3 nucleotides are TGTGCCAGTAGTATGGGACTAGCGGGCACCGGGGAGCTGTTTTTT.